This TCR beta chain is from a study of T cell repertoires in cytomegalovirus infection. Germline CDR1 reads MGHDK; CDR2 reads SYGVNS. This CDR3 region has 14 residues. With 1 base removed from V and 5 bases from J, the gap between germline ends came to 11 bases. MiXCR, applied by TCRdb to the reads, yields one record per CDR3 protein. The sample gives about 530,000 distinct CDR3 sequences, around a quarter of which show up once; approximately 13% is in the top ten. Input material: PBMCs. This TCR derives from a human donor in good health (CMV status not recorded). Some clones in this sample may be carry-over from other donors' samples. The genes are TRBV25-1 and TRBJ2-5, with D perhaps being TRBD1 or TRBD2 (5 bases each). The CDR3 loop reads CASSESGTRETQYF. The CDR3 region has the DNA TGTGCCAGCAGTGAATCGGGGACGCGGGAGACCCAGTACTTC.